The table lists the clone carrying this T cell receptor (beta chain) with a count of one. The data were taken from a study of T-cell reconstitution after alpha-beta-depleted transplantation in children. Preparation of the TCRbeta library involved a method that used unique molecular identifiers. TCRdb called the PCR reads again in MiXCR, with one record for every CDR3 protein. The table has some 390,000 distinct CDR3 sequences, about a fifth seen once. The sequence derives from a human donor who donated a stem cell graft to a child with acute myeloid leukemia. Sequenced here: PBMCs from the stem cell graft donor, sampled from the stem cell graft.

The CDR3 sequence is CATSITSGSSYEQYF. The CDR3 DNA is TGTGCCACCAGCATAACTAGCGGGAGTTCCTACGAGCAGTACTTC. This rearrangement joins TRBV15 to TRBJ2-7; TRBD2 aligns across 11 bases. V gave up 4 bases and J gave up 1 base; unmatched junction bases: 3. Per germline, CDR1 LNHNV and CDR2 YYDKDF (reference sequence). The length of the CDR3 is 15 residues.